This is a list of T cell receptor beta chains from one sample in a study of shared clonotypes between healthy human individuals. Sequenced by immunoSEQ multiplex PCR; TCRdb stores in-frame clones only, minus some. This sample carries about 1 million clones, under 80% of them seen once, and the ten largest clones take about 1.5%. Sequencing was performed on memory CD4+ T cells sorted from blood. These receptors originate from a man aged 18 to 30 in good health. Both conserved end residues are part of each CDR3. Each record gives: V gene, J gene, clone size, D gene, CDR3 protein, CDR3 DNA. The D gene is left open where the match is weak. Clone sizes are given selectively: once, few, many, or a class where the clone is expanded.

>TRBV29-1|TRBJ1-2|NA|NA
CSVGSFYGYTF
TGCAGCGTCGGCAGCTTCTATGGCTACACCTTC
>TRBV18|TRBJ1-1|few|NA
CASSLAKEGTEAFF
TGTGCCAGCTCACTTGCGAAGGAAGGTACTGAAGCTTTCTTT
>TRBV5-4|TRBJ2-1|NA|NA
CASSLDAGGYNEQFF
TGTGCCAGCAGCTTGGATGCCGGGGGCTACAATGAGCAGTTCTTC
>TRBV7-2|TRBJ2-5|NA|NA
CASSLAGAAGETQYF
TGTGCCAGCAGCTTAGCGGGGGCGGCAGGCGAGACCCAGTACTTC
>TRBV7-2|TRBJ1-2|many|TRBD1
CASSSPGQFWGYTF
TGTGCCAGCAGCTCTCCGGGACAGTTCTGGGGCTACACCTTC
>TRBV7-9|TRBJ1-4|many|NA
CASSPQTEGGGKLFF
TGTGCCAGCAGCCCACAGACGGAGGGAGGTGGAAAACTGTTTTTT
>TRBV6-6|TRBJ2-2|NA|NA
CASSRTLPTGELFF
TGTGCCAGCAGTCGGACGTTACCCACCGGGGAGCTGTTTTTT
>TRBV19|TRBJ1-5|NA|TRBD1
CASSMGQGNQPQHF
TGTGCCAGTAGTATGGGACAGGGTAATCAGCCCCAGCATTTT
>TRBV29-1|TRBJ1-3|NA|NA
CSVGQGSAGNTIYF
TGCAGCGTTGGGCAGGGAAGCGCTGGAAACACCATATATTTT
>TRBV10-1|TRBJ2-1|NA|NA
CASSGQIYNEQFF
TGCGCCAGCAGTGGACAGATCTACAATGAGCAGTTCTTC
>TRBV4-1|TRBJ1-5|NA|NA
CASSQTEGYRAQHF
TGCGCCAGCAGCCAGACTGAGGGGTATCGGGCCCAGCATTTT
>TRBV9|TRBJ2-1|NA|TRBD1
CASSGGGGTGKNNEQFF
TGTGCCAGCAGCGGGGGGGGTGGGACAGGGAAAAACAATGAGCAGTTCTTC
>TRBV27|TRBJ1-6|few|TRBD1
CASSFSGTGGNSPLHF
TGTGCCAGCAGTTTTTCTGGGACAGGGGGCAATTCACCCCTCCACTTT
>TRBV5-1|TRBJ2-3|few|TRBD2
CASRGTSGSDTQYF
TGCGCCAGCAGAGGGACTAGCGGGAGTGATACGCAGTATTTT
>TRBV12-5|TRBJ2-5|many|TRBD2
CASGPPGRGQETQYF
TGTGCTAGTGGGCCCCCGGGGAGGGGTCAAGAGACCCAGTACTTC
>TRBV28|TRBJ2-7|NA|TRBD1
CASRPTGQGSYEQYF
TGTGCCAGCAGACCAACGGGACAGGGTTCCTACGAGCAGTACTTC
>TRBV7-6|TRBJ2-5|NA|TRBD2
CASSSQPPSSGVGETQYF
TGTGCCAGCAGCTCCCAACCGCCGTCTAGCGGAGTGGGGGAGACCCAGTACTTC